This TCR beta chain was retrieved from a study of T-cell reconstitution after alpha-beta-depleted transplantation in children. This clonotype was observed many times. The library targeted TCRbeta and was prepared with unique molecular identifiers. TCRdb passed the PCR reads through MiXCR, listing each CDR3 protein once. The sample holds about 350,000 distinct CDR3 sequences, 13% seen once. Trimming took 5 bases from V and 9 from J, leaving 16 bases between them. This CDR3 spans 12 amino acids. Germline loops: CDR1 DFQATT, CDR2 SNEGSKA (reference sequence). The chain combines TRBV20-1 with TRBJ2-5; D possibly corresponds to TRBD2 (6 bases). The TCR comes from a human donor who donated a stem cell graft to a child with Fanconi anemia. The specimen comprised PBMCs, sampled from the stem cell graft. The CDR3 coding sequence is TGCAGTGCTCCCTACGGTCCGGGGGCCCAGTACTTC. It yields the protein CSAPYGPGAQYF.